A selection of T cell receptor beta chains follows, all from one sample in a study of blood T cell repertoires in COVID-19. Clones were sequenced by immunoSEQ multiplex PCR, and TCRdb holds only the in-frame ones, with some missing. The data contain some 210,000 clones, around 86% of them singletons. The sample comprised peripheral blood. The source is a man aged 60 to 75 who had recovered from COVID-19. Each CDR3 is given with its conserved first and last residue. The order of the fields is J gene, D gene, V gene, clone size, CDR3 protein, CDR3 DNA. A D gene is named only where the DNA matches it firmly. The size field is filled for only some rows; it gives once, few, many or a size class.

J: TRBJ2-3; D: .; V: TRBV15; size: .; CDR3: CATREQGTTYTQYF; DNA: TGTGCCACCAGGGAACAGGGCACCACATATACGCAGTATTTT
J: TRBJ2-1; D: .; V: TRBV19; size: .; CDR3: CASSINRKTTGSYNEQFF; DNA: TGTGCCAGTAGTATCAACAGGAAAACCACCGGCTCCTACAATGAGCAGTTCTTC
J: TRBJ1-2; D: .; V: TRBV3-1/TRBV3-2; size: once; CDR3: CASSQGPAGYGYTF; DNA: TGTGCCAGCAGCCAAGGCCCCGCAGGGTACGGCTACACCTTC
J: TRBJ2-6; D: TRBD1; V: TRBV11-3; size: once; CDR3: CASSPGTGRANVLTF; DNA: TGTGCCAGCAGCCCTGGGACAGGGCGGGCCAACGTCCTGACTTTC
J: TRBJ2-5; D: .; V: TRBV7-7; size: .; CDR3: CASSLGDLYQETQYF; DNA: TGTGCCAGCAGCTTGGGGGACTTGTACCAAGAGACCCAGTACTTC
J: TRBJ1-5; D: .; V: TRBV21-1; size: few; CDR3: CASSSHNQPQHF; DNA: TGTGCCAGCAGCAGTCACAATCAGCCCCAGCATTTT
J: TRBJ2-7; D: TRBD1; V: TRBV12-3/TRBV12-4; size: .; CDR3: CASSFGRGYEQYF; DNA: TGTGCCAGCAGTTTCGGCAGGGGGTACGAGCAGTACTTC
J: TRBJ2-3; D: .; V: TRBV5-6; size: .; CDR3: CASSLIGVSRSTQYF; DNA: TGTGCCAGCAGCTTGATCGGGGTAAGCCGGTCTACGCAGTATTTT
J: TRBJ1-3; D: .; V: TRBV20-1; size: once; CDR3: CSVWQGNTIYF; DNA: TGCAGTGTGTGGCAAGGAAACACCATATATTTT
J: TRBJ1-6; D: .; V: TRBV19; size: .; CDR3: CASSLSNSPLHF; DNA: TGTGCCAGTAGCTTATCTAATTCACCCCTCCACTTT
J: TRBJ1-1; D: .; V: TRBV18; size: .; CDR3: CASSRGGNTEAFF; DNA: TGTGCCAGCTCACGAGGGGGGAACACTGAAGCTTTCTTT
J: TRBJ1-1; D: .; V: TRBV11-2; size: once; CDR3: CASSLDSDRAFF; DNA: TGTGCCAGCAGCTTAGATTCTGATAGAGCTTTCTTT
J: TRBJ2-7; D: TRBD2; V: TRBV15; size: .; CDR3: CATSSQLAVSYEQYF; DNA: TGTGCCACCAGCAGTCAACTAGCGGTCTCCTACGAGCAGTACTTC
J: TRBJ1-4; D: TRBD1; V: TRBV2; size: .; CDR3: CASSTRQGTNEKLFF; DNA: TGTGCCAGCAGTACCAGACAGGGGACTAATGAAAAACTGTTTTTT
J: TRBJ1-2; D: TRBD1; V: TRBV2; size: .; CDR3: CASINDRVGGYTF; DNA: TGTGCCAGCATTAATGACAGGGTGGGTGGCTACACCTTC
J: TRBJ2-7; D: .; V: TRBV6-2/TRBV6-3; size: .; CDR3: CASSYLTEAASYEQYF; DNA: TGTGCCAGCAGTTACCTGACCGAGGCTGCGAGCTACGAGCAGTACTTC
J: TRBJ2-2; D: .; V: TRBV11-3; size: .; CDR3: CASSLGQNTGELFF; DNA: TGTGCCAGCAGCTTAGGGCAGAACACCGGGGAGCTGTTTTTT
J: TRBJ1-3; D: TRBD1; V: TRBV7-6; size: .; CDR3: CASSSGTAKPSGNTIYF; DNA: TGTGCCAGCAGCTCCGGGACAGCTAAGCCCTCTGGAAACACCATATATTTT
J: TRBJ2-2; D: TRBD2; V: TRBV7-2; size: .; CDR3: CASSLGGLPGGGELFF; DNA: TGTGCCAGCAGCTTAGGCGGACTACCGGGGGGCGGGGAGCTGTTTTTT
J: TRBJ2-1; D: .; V: TRBV5-1; size: .; CDR3: CASYRGGANEQFF; DNA: TGCGCCAGCTACAGGGGGGGAGCGAATGAGCAGTTCTTC
J: TRBJ1-1; D: TRBD1; V: TRBV19; size: .; CDR3: CASTFRDRGRFTEAFF; DNA: TGTGCCAGTACCTTCCGGGACAGGGGGCGGTTCACTGAAGCTTTCTTT
J: TRBJ1-2; D: TRBD1; V: TRBV6-4; size: .; CDR3: CASSVPDRGGNGYTF; DNA: TGTGCCAGCAGTGTCCCGGACAGGGGGGGGAATGGCTACACCTTC
J: TRBJ2-5; D: TRBD2; V: TRBV7-2; size: few; CDR3: CASSNEARGGGSQETQYF; DNA: TGTGCCAGCAGCAACGAGGCGAGGGGCGGGGGGTCCCAGGAGACCCAGTACTTC
J: TRBJ1-3; D: TRBD1; V: TRBV30; size: .; CDR3: CAWSCRGTEGGNTIYF; DNA: TGTGCCTGGAGTTGTCGTGGGACAGAGGGCGGAAACACCATATATTTT
J: TRBJ2-5; D: TRBD2; V: TRBV7-9; size: .; CDR3: CASSLPWTSGSIETQYF; DNA: TGTGCCAGCAGCTTACCCTGGACTAGCGGGAGTATAGAGACCCAGTACTTC
J: TRBJ1-4; D: .; V: TRBV7-2; size: .; CDR3: CASSFDRRTNEKLFF; DNA: TGTGCCAGCAGCTTTGATCGGAGGACTAATGAAAAACTGTTTTTT
J: TRBJ1-1; D: TRBD1; V: TRBV10-3; size: .; CDR3: CAIRGDRVVAFF; DNA: TGTGCCATCAGGGGTGACAGGGTGGTAGCTTTCTTT
J: TRBJ1-2; D: .; V: TRBV9; size: .; CDR3: CASSQQGGYTF; DNA: TGTGCCAGCAGCCAACAGGGCGGCTACACCTTC
J: TRBJ2-2; D: .; V: TRBV11-3; size: .; CDR3: CASSINTGELFF; DNA: TGTGCCAGCAGTATAAACACCGGGGAGCTGTTTTTT
J: TRBJ2-1; D: .; V: TRBV7-9; size: .; CDR3: CASSLSENEQFF; DNA: TGTGCCAGCAGCTTATCGGAGAATGAGCAGTTCTTC
J: TRBJ2-3; D: TRBD2; V: TRBV10-3; size: .; CDR3: CAISDRTSGGGDTQYF; DNA: TGTGCCATCAGTGACAGGACTAGCGGGGGTGGAGATACGCAGTATTTT